A selection of T cell receptor beta chains follows, all from one sample in a study of T cell repertoires in cytomegalovirus infection. TCRdb re-called the reads with MiXCR, one entry per CDR3 protein. The sample has about 260,000 distinct CDR3 sequences; around 9% are singletons. Sequencing input: PBMCs. Receptors originate from a human donor in good health (CMV status not recorded). Some clones in this sample may be carry-over from other donors' samples. Both conserved end residues are part of each CDR3. D genes are given only for firm matches. Size is omitted from some rows. Given values are once, few, many or a class for expanded clones.

clone_size d_call j_call v_call cdr3_nt cdr3_aa
many - TRBJ1-5 TRBV12-3/TRBV12-4 TGTGCCAGCCGAAGGTGGGACAATCAGCCCCAGCATTTT CASRRWDNQPQHF
many - TRBJ2-2 TRBV7-6 TGTGCCAGCAGCCCGGGGCTAGTCGGCACCGGGGAGCTGTTTTTT CASSPGLVGTGELFF
many - TRBJ1-5 TRBV7-2 TGTGCCAGCAGCTTATTTGGGGGAAGCAATCAGCCCCAGCATTTT CASSLFGGSNQPQHF
- TRBD2 TRBJ2-7 TRBV20-1 TGCAGTGCCCTCCCTGTCCTAGCGGGTAATCTCGAGCAGTACTTC CSALPVLAGNLEQYF
few - TRBJ2-7 TRBV4-2 TGTGCCAGCAGCCAAGAGGGAGTTCAGGAGCAGTACTTC CASSQEGVQEQYF
many TRBD2 TRBJ2-3 TRBV7-2 TGTGCCAGCAGCTTAGGGGGGGCGACTAGCGGGCGCACAGATACGCAGTATTTT CASSLGGATSGRTDTQYF
- - TRBJ2-1 TRBV6-2/TRBV6-3 TGTGCCAGCAGCGACCCACAGGGAACGCAGTTCTTC CASSDPQGTQFF
- TRBD1 TRBJ1-4 TRBV7-2 TGTGCCAGCAGTTTAAAATACAGGGGGGAAAAACTGTTTTTT CASSLKYRGEKLFF
many - TRBJ1-4 TRBV7-2 TGTGCCAGCAGCTTACGGGCATCCGGAAGTAATGAAAAACTGTTTTTT CASSLRASGSNEKLFF
many - TRBJ2-7 TRBV12-3/TRBV12-4 TGTGCCAGCAGTTCAGGGTTCGAGCAGTACTTC CASSSGFEQYF
- TRBD1 TRBJ1-2 TRBV18 TGTGCCAGCTCCATAGGACAGGGCTATGGCTACACCTTC CASSIGQGYGYTF
many - TRBJ1-2 TRBV7-8 TGTGCCAGCAGCCCCCTCGGAACGGGAGGCGGCTACACCTTC CASSPLGTGGGYTF
- - TRBJ1-1 TRBV28 TGTGCCAGCAGTTTGCGGACAGCCCTTCTGGTGGCTGAAGCTTTCTTT CASSLRTALLVAEAFF
many - TRBJ2-2 TRBV7-8 TGTGCCAGCAGCTCCAGACGGAGCCCGGGCACCGGGGAGCTGTTTTTT CASSSRRSPGTGELFF
- - TRBJ1-4 TRBV12-3/TRBV12-4 TGTGCCAGCAGTTTAAAGGGGACCGCCGGTGAAAAACTGTTTTTT CASSLKGTAGEKLFF
many - TRBJ2-1 TRBV7-8 TGTGCCAGCAGCTTAGCAGGGTGGGGTATCAACAATGAGCAGTTCTTC CASSLAGWGINNEQFF
many TRBD1 TRBJ1-5 TRBV7-2 TGTGCCAGCAGCTTTCGGACAGGGATGAGCGACAATCAGCCCCAGCATTTT CASSFRTGMSDNQPQHF
few - TRBJ1-1 TRBV7-2 TGTGCCAGCAGCTTAGGATATCGGACTAGCACTGAAGCTTTCTTT CASSLGYRTSTEAFF
- - TRBJ1-2 TRBV28 TGTGCCAGCAGTATTGGTAGCTTAAACTATGGCTACACCTTC CASSIGSLNYGYTF
many - TRBJ1-1 TRBV7-2 TGTGCCAGCCGCTCGGCGGGGCAGATGAACACTGAAGCTTTCTTT CASRSAGQMNTEAFF
few - TRBJ2-5 TRBV6-2/TRBV6-3 TGTGCCAGCAGTCCACAAAGGACTCAAGGGGAGACCCAGTACTTC CASSPQRTQGETQYF
many - TRBJ1-1 TRBV11-2 TGTGCCAGCAGCTTACAGGGAACGATGCACACTGAAGCTTTCTTT CASSLQGTMHTEAFF
many - TRBJ1-5 TRBV7-2 TGTGCCAGCAGCCCAGCGGGGGCGCGACAGCCCCAGCATTTT CASSPAGARQPQHF
many TRBD1 TRBJ2-1 TRBV7-2 TGTGCCAGCAGCTTAGCGCTGCAGGGGGTTAATGAGCAGTTCTTC CASSLALQGVNEQFF
many TRBD1 TRBJ1-1 TRBV29-1 TGCAGCGTGCATGGACAGGGGTCCACTGAAGCTTTCTTT CSVHGQGSTEAFF
few - TRBJ1-1 TRBV6-5 TGTGCCAGCAGAACCGGGAGCACTGAAGCTTTCTTT CASRTGSTEAFF
- TRBD1 TRBJ1-5 TRBV27 TGTGCCAGCAGTCTACAGGGGGCATGGCAGCCCCAGCATTTT CASSLQGAWQPQHF
many - TRBJ2-7 TRBV6-1 TGTGCCAGCAGTGAAGCGTTGTGGGACTACGAGCAGTACTTC CASSEALWDYEQYF
many TRBD2 TRBJ2-7 TRBV7-2 TGTGCCAGCAGCTTAGTCAGCGGGAGCTCCTACGAGCAGTACTTC CASSLVSGSSYEQYF
- - TRBJ2-7 TRBV18 TGTGCCAGCTCACCCCGGACGTGGGGGGACGAGCAGTACTTC CASSPRTWGDEQYF
many - TRBJ1-2 TRBV12-3/TRBV12-4 TGTGCCAGCAGTTCCCATGGGAGGTTCGGGGGCTACACCTTC CASSSHGRFGGYTF
- - TRBJ1-2 TRBV7-2 TGTGCCAGCAGACCTCCAGGGATAGGGAGGAACTATGGCTACACCTTC CASRPPGIGRNYGYTF
- - TRBJ2-1 TRBV7-2 TGTGCCAGCAGCTTAAATGGGTATGAGCAGTTCTTC CASSLNGYEQFF
many TRBD2 TRBJ2-7 TRBV7-8 TGTGCCAGCAGCCGCGGGGGGGCCGCCTCCTACGAGCAGTACTTC CASSRGGAASYEQYF
- - TRBJ2-6 TRBV30 TGTGCCTGGAGTGTAAAGGGCTCTGGGGCCAACGTCCTGACTTTC CAWSVKGSGANVLTF
- TRBD1 TRBJ2-1 TRBV2 TGTGCCAGCAGTTTGGACAGGAGCTCCAACAATGAGCAGTTCTTC CASSLDRSSNNEQFF
many TRBD1 TRBJ1-1 TRBV19 TGTGCCACGACAGGGGACCGTTCAATGAACACTGAAGCTTTCTTT CATTGDRSMNTEAFF
many - TRBJ2-5 TRBV7-2 TGTGCCAGCCAAATGGGCGGCCCCAGGAGGGCCCAGTACTTC CASQMGGPRRAQYF
many TRBD1 TRBJ1-2 TRBV7-6 TGTGCCAGCAGCCCCCAGGGGGGCTATGGCTACACCTTC CASSPQGGYGYTF
few TRBD2 TRBJ2-5 TRBV6-1 TGTGCCAGCAGCAGAGCGGGGGGGCCCGAAGAGACCCAGTACTTC CASSRAGGPEETQYF
- - TRBJ2-7 TRBV9 TGTGCCAGCAGCGTTGGGACGGGCGAGCAGTACTTC CASSVGTGEQYF
- - TRBJ1-1 TRBV28 TGTGCCAGCAGTTTATTACTCCCTGAAGCTTTCTTT CASSLLLPEAFF
few TRBD2 TRBJ2-5 TRBV11-2 TGTGCCAGCAGCCCCTGGGCACTAGCGGGGGCCCTCCAAGAGACCCAGTACTTC CASSPWALAGALQETQYF
many - TRBJ2-5 TRBV25-1 TGTGCCAGCAGTGAACCCGCGGCAGAAGAGACCCAGTACTTC CASSEPAAEETQYF
many - TRBJ2-1 TRBV6-2/TRBV6-3 TGTGCCAGCACCTCATGGTGGGGGGACCTCCGTATCAATGAGCAGTTCTTC CASTSWWGDLRINEQFF
many TRBD2 TRBJ2-2 TRBV10-3 TGTGCCATCAGTGAAGCTAGCGGGAGGTCCGGCGGGGAGCTGTTTTTT CAISEASGRSGGELFF
many - TRBJ2-7 TRBV7-2 TGTGCCAGCAGCTTGGACAGCAGCTCCTACGAGCAGTACTTC CASSLDSSSYEQYF
- - TRBJ2-5 TRBV28 TGTGCCAGCACCGCGGCGGGGCAGGGGCAAGAGACCCAGTACTTC CASTAAGQGQETQYF
few - TRBJ1-1 TRBV12-3/TRBV12-4 TGTGCCAGCAGTTTAGGAGCAGTGAACACTGAAGCTTTCTTT CASSLGAVNTEAFF
few - TRBJ1-3 TRBV11-3 TGTGCCAGCAGCTTAGATCTCGGCAGCGGTGGAAACACCATATATTTT CASSLDLGSGGNTIYF
many - TRBJ1-2 TRBV7-9 TGTGCCAGCAGCTTTACTTCAACTGACGGCGATGGCTACACCTTC CASSFTSTDGDGYTF
many - TRBJ2-7 TRBV28 TGTGCCAGCAGTTTTAACAGGTTCGCCTACGAGCAGTACTTC CASSFNRFAYEQYF
- - TRBJ2-1 TRBV20-1 TGCAGTGCTAGAAGGGACTTGGAGGAGCAGTTCTTC CSARRDLEEQFF
many TRBD2 TRBJ2-5 TRBV7-9 TGTGCCAGCAGTCCCCTAGCGGGGACACAAGAGACCCAGTACTTC CASSPLAGTQETQYF